These T cell receptor beta chains were read from a single sample in a study of T-cell reconstitution after alpha-beta-depleted transplantation in children. TCRdb processed the PCR reads anew with MiXCR; each CDR3 protein has one entry. The sample shows 200,000 to 250,000 distinct CDR3 sequences, roughly 10% of them seen only once. Source: PBMCs from the stem cell graft donor, taken from the stem cell graft. The receptors were gathered from a human donor who donated a stem cell graft to a child with acute lymphoblastic leukemia. The CDR3 runs from the conserved cysteine through the conserved F or W. Fields, in order: V gene, J gene, clone size, D gene, CDR3 DNA, CDR3 protein. A D gene is named only where the DNA matches it firmly. Size values are once, few and many counts, or a class for expanded clones, and some rows have none.

v_gene: TRBV5-1; j_gene: TRBJ2-2; abundance: many; d_gene: TRBD1; CDR3nt: TGCGCCAGCAGCTCCGGACAGGGAAGGAACACCGGGGAGCTGTTTTTT; CDR3aa: CASSSGQGRNTGELFF
v_gene: TRBV10-3; j_gene: TRBJ1-2; abundance: -; d_gene: TRBD1; CDR3nt: TGTGCCATCAGTGATGGGACAGGGGTTAACTATGGCTACACCTTC; CDR3aa: CAISDGTGVNYGYTF
v_gene: TRBV27; j_gene: TRBJ2-1; abundance: few; d_gene: TRBD2; CDR3nt: TGTGCCAGCAGTTTATGGGGACTAGCGGGGGGCGCCTACAATGAGCAGTTCTTC; CDR3aa: CASSLWGLAGGAYNEQFF
v_gene: TRBV29-1; j_gene: TRBJ2-2; abundance: -; d_gene: TRBD1; CDR3nt: TGCAGCGCGGGACAGGGGGTTAACACCGGGGAGCTGTTTTTT; CDR3aa: CSAGQGVNTGELFF
v_gene: TRBV5-1; j_gene: TRBJ2-5; abundance: many; d_gene: -; CDR3nt: TGCGCCAGCAGCCCCCCCAGCATTGACGGAGAAGAGACCCAGTACTTC; CDR3aa: CASSPPSIDGEETQYF
v_gene: TRBV6-5; j_gene: TRBJ2-6; abundance: -; d_gene: -; CDR3nt: TGTGCCAGCAGTTCTGTTTCGGGGACAGGGGCCAACGTCCTGACTTTC; CDR3aa: CASSSVSGTGANVLTF
v_gene: TRBV6-2/TRBV6-3; j_gene: TRBJ2-7; abundance: -; d_gene: -; CDR3nt: TGTGCCAACCAATGTGGTAGGGGCTACGAGCAGTACTTC; CDR3aa: CANQCGRGYEQYF
v_gene: TRBV20-1; j_gene: TRBJ2-3; abundance: many; d_gene: TRBD2; CDR3nt: TGCAGTGCAACTCCGACTAGCGGGGGGTCAGATACGCAGTATTTT; CDR3aa: CSATPTSGGSDTQYF
v_gene: TRBV7-9; j_gene: TRBJ1-5; abundance: many; d_gene: -; CDR3nt: TGTGCCAGCAGCCCGGAGGGCCTTAATCAGCCCCAGCATTTT; CDR3aa: CASSPEGLNQPQHF
v_gene: TRBV29-1; j_gene: TRBJ2-1; abundance: many; d_gene: -; CDR3nt: TGCAGCGTCGAACGGGCCCTGCTTGGGGAGCAGTTCTTC; CDR3aa: CSVERALLGEQFF
v_gene: TRBV7-9; j_gene: TRBJ1-1; abundance: many; d_gene: -; CDR3nt: TGTGCCAGCGACGGTCGGGGAGGGAACACTGAAGCTTTCTTT; CDR3aa: CASDGRGGNTEAFF
v_gene: TRBV5-1; j_gene: TRBJ1-4; abundance: many; d_gene: -; CDR3nt: TGCGCCAGCAGCCCCTCCGGGGCAGCGGGTGAAAAACTGTTTTTT; CDR3aa: CASSPSGAAGEKLFF
v_gene: TRBV19; j_gene: TRBJ2-6; abundance: many; d_gene: TRBD1; CDR3nt: TGTGCCAGTAGTTTCGATTTGACAGGGGGCTCTGGGGCCAACGTCCTGACTTTC; CDR3aa: CASSFDLTGGSGANVLTF
v_gene: TRBV6-5; j_gene: TRBJ2-3; abundance: many; d_gene: -; CDR3nt: TGTGCCAGCAGTTACTCGGGGGGGGCGGGGCAGTATTTT; CDR3aa: CASSYSGGAGQYF
v_gene: TRBV9; j_gene: TRBJ2-2; abundance: -; d_gene: -; CDR3nt: TGTGCCAGCAGCGTAGCAGGGGGGCCTGACCGGCGCGGGGAGCTGTTTTTT; CDR3aa: CASSVAGGPDRRGELFF
v_gene: TRBV20-1; j_gene: TRBJ1-5; abundance: -; d_gene: -; CDR3nt: TGCAGCGCCATTCTCGGAACAGGCAATGGGCCCCAGCATTTT; CDR3aa: CSAILGTGNGPQHF
v_gene: TRBV29-1; j_gene: TRBJ2-3; abundance: many; d_gene: -; CDR3nt: TGCAGCGTCCGGGGACCCGGCAGCACAGATACGCAGTATTTT; CDR3aa: CSVRGPGSTDTQYF
v_gene: TRBV5-1; j_gene: TRBJ2-5; abundance: -; d_gene: TRBD1; CDR3nt: TGCGCCAGCAGCGGATCCGGGACAGGGAAAGTCATGGGGTCGGAGACCCAGTACTTC; CDR3aa: CASSGSGTGKVMGSETQYF
v_gene: TRBV18; j_gene: TRBJ2-7; abundance: few; d_gene: TRBD1; CDR3nt: TGTGCCAGCTCACCCGACAGGGTCTACGAGCAGTACTTC; CDR3aa: CASSPDRVYEQYF
v_gene: TRBV20-1; j_gene: TRBJ1-2; abundance: -; d_gene: TRBD1; CDR3nt: TGCAGTGCTGGCCCGGGACAGGGGGCGTATGGCTACACCTTC; CDR3aa: CSAGPGQGAYGYTF
v_gene: TRBV5-4; j_gene: TRBJ1-1; abundance: -; d_gene: -; CDR3nt: TGTGCCAGCAGCTTGTTCGGCCTGAACACTGAAGCTTTCTTT; CDR3aa: CASSLFGLNTEAFF
v_gene: TRBV3-1; j_gene: TRBJ2-7; abundance: many; d_gene: -; CDR3nt: TGTGCCAGCAGCCCCGGGACCTACGAGCAGTACTTC; CDR3aa: CASSPGTYEQYF
v_gene: TRBV29-1; j_gene: TRBJ1-2; abundance: few; d_gene: -; CDR3nt: TGCAGCGTTGAGGAACAGGCTAACTATGGCTACACCTTC; CDR3aa: CSVEEQANYGYTF
v_gene: TRBV29-1; j_gene: TRBJ2-7; abundance: -; d_gene: TRBD1; CDR3nt: TGCAGCGTTTCACAGGGGTCCTACGAGCAGTACTTC; CDR3aa: CSVSQGSYEQYF
v_gene: TRBV4-2; j_gene: TRBJ2-2; abundance: medium-sized; d_gene: -; CDR3nt: TGTGCCAGCAGCCACCCGGGACAAAGTACCGGGGAGCTGTTTTTT; CDR3aa: CASSHPGQSTGELFF
v_gene: TRBV3-1; j_gene: TRBJ2-2; abundance: -; d_gene: TRBD2; CDR3nt: TGTGCCAGCAGCCAGTCGTCTAGCGGGGGGACCGGGGAGCTGTTTTTT; CDR3aa: CASSQSSSGGTGELFF
v_gene: TRBV4-3; j_gene: TRBJ1-3; abundance: -; d_gene: -; CDR3nt: TGCGCCAGCAGCCAAGTCTCAGGGAGCTCTGGAAACACCATATATTTT; CDR3aa: CASSQVSGSSGNTIYF
v_gene: TRBV20-1; j_gene: TRBJ1-6; abundance: many; d_gene: -; CDR3nt: TGCAGTGCTCCACAGCTACAGGGCGCCGACTCCTATAATTCACCCCTCCACTTT; CDR3aa: CSAPQLQGADSYNSPLHF
v_gene: TRBV6-1; j_gene: TRBJ1-2; abundance: few; d_gene: -; CDR3nt: TGTGCCAGCAGGAGAGGCACCAACTATGGCTACACCTTC; CDR3aa: CASRRGTNYGYTF
v_gene: TRBV27; j_gene: TRBJ2-5; abundance: -; d_gene: TRBD2; CDR3nt: TGTGCCAGCAGGAAGCGGGGGGGCTGGGAGACCCAGTACTTC; CDR3aa: CASRKRGGWETQYF
v_gene: TRBV3-1; j_gene: TRBJ2-2; abundance: -; d_gene: -; CDR3nt: TGTGCCAGCAGCCAAGGTTGGCAGGGGAACACCGGGGAGCTGTTTTTT; CDR3aa: CASSQGWQGNTGELFF
v_gene: TRBV9; j_gene: TRBJ2-7; abundance: -; d_gene: -; CDR3nt: TGTGCCAGCAGCGTGGAATCGGGGCCATACTACGAGCAGTACTTC; CDR3aa: CASSVESGPYYEQYF
v_gene: TRBV7-9; j_gene: TRBJ2-3; abundance: -; d_gene: -; CDR3nt: TGTGCCAGCAGCTTAGGATCCAGGGTCTATGCAGATACGCAGTATTTT; CDR3aa: CASSLGSRVYADTQYF
v_gene: TRBV11-2; j_gene: TRBJ1-1; abundance: many; d_gene: -; CDR3nt: TGTGCCAGCAGCTTATCGGGAGAAGCTTTCTTT; CDR3aa: CASSLSGEAFF
v_gene: TRBV5-1; j_gene: TRBJ2-1; abundance: few; d_gene: TRBD2; CDR3nt: TGCGCCAGCAGCTATACTAGCGGGGGGGCAGCGTTCCGGAAGGAGCAGTTCTTC; CDR3aa: CASSYTSGGAAFRKEQFF
v_gene: TRBV27; j_gene: TRBJ2-3; abundance: -; d_gene: TRBD2; CDR3nt: TGTGCCAGCAAAAAGTGGCTAGCGGGCCTTACAGATACGCAGTATTTT; CDR3aa: CASKKWLAGLTDTQYF
v_gene: TRBV29-1; j_gene: TRBJ2-7; abundance: -; d_gene: -; CDR3nt: TGCAGCGTTTCGGACAGCTACGAGCAGTACTTC; CDR3aa: CSVSDSYEQYF